A single sample gave rise to the 10 T cell receptor beta chains below, sequenced in a study of Ad26.COV2.S vaccination and SARS-CoV-2 variants. Assay used: immunoSEQ multiplex PCR; TCRdb lists only in-frame clones, some missing. The sample shows 350,000 to 550,000 clones, 89% of them seen only once. Treatment of the sample: approximately 18 received Ad26.COV2.S at low or high dose, single or two shots; five or six received placebo; per-sample allocation not given. The samples were gathered on day 63 after the first injection of vaccine or placebo. The material sequenced was peripheral blood, taken in a trial of Ad26.COV2.S vaccine versus placebo. These TCRs come from a person aged 18-65 years who received the Ad26.COV2.S COVID-19 vaccine or a placebo.

The chain recombines TRBV9 with TRBJ2-1, with 9 bases fitting TRBD1. The CDR3 consists of 17 residues. Germline V gene data show CDR1 as SGDLS and CDR2 as YYNGEE. V trimming: 4 bases; J trimming: 7 bases; junction bases outside the gene matches: 15. CDR3 amino acids: CASSFRLGTGSVNEQFF. The CDR3 DNA follows: TGTGCCAGCAGCTTCCGTTTGGGGACAGGGTCTGTGAATGAGCAGTTCTTC.

The chain joins TRBV4-1 to TRBJ1-6, with a possible D match to TRBD1 (6 bases). V gave up 3 bases and J gave up 7 bases, with 13 bases separating them. This CDR3 comprises 15 residues. The germline CDR1 and CDR2 sequences are MGHRA and YSYEKL. The CDR3 protein is CASSQEDSRNSPLHF. The CDR3 DNA follows: TGCGCCAGCAGCCAGGAGGACAGTCGGAATTCACCCCTCCACTTT.

The genes are TRBV6-6 and TRBJ1-5; D gene unclear. The V gene's germline CDR1 is MNHNY and CDR2 SVGAGI (reference sequence). V gave up 5 bases and J gave up 2 bases, with 16 bases separating them. CDR3 length: 16 residues. This chain's CDR3 is CASSLPPVVGNQPQHF. The CDR3 DNA sequence: TGTGCCAGCAGTCTCCCGCCCGTGGTCGGCAATCAGCCCCAGCATTTT.

A word on this clone: The junction shows a germline mismatch at one end, possibly a read error. The rearrangement links TRBV6-1 to TRBJ2-2, with D possibly matching TRBD2 (5 bases). The CDR3 loop spans 15 amino acids. Germline V gene lookup returns CDR1 MNHNS and CDR2 SASEGT. CDR3: CASSEVRRRIGELFF. CDR3 nucleotides: TGTGCCAGCAGCGAAGTACGCAGGAGGATCGGGGAGCTGTTTTTT.

The rearrangement joins TRBV5-1 to TRBJ2-5, with 9 bases that match TRBD1. Per the germline V gene, CDR1 is SGHRS and CDR2 is YFSETQ. With V trimmed by 0 bases and J by 5 bases, 5 bases remained unmatched. The CDR3 totals 15 residues. The CDR3 DNA reads TGCGCCAGCAGCTTGGCGACAGGGGGAGGTGAGACCCAGTACTTC. Translated: CASSLATGGGETQYF.

The table lists this clone with a count of one. The chain combines TRBV4-3 with TRBJ1-5; 9 nucleotides agree with TRBD1. The CDR3 consists of 15 residues. V was clipped by 3 bases and J by 3 bases; unmatched bases: 3. Germline assignment: CDR1 LGHNA and CDR2 YSLEER. The CDR3 DNA sequence: TGCGCCAGCAGCCATGGGACAGGGTTCAATCAGCCCCAGCATTTT. This encodes CASSHGTGFNQPQHF.

V is TRBV11-2 and J is TRBJ2-5, with TRBD2 identical over 7 bases. V shed 5 bases and J 6 bases; nucleotides not matched to a gene: 6. From germline, CDR1 is SGHAT and CDR2 FQNNGV. CDR3 length: 13 residues. CDR3 residues: CASSPGGGKTQYF. For the CDR3, the DNA is TGTGCCAGCAGCCCGGGAGGAGGGAAGACCCAGTACTTC.

The genes are TRBV10-3 and TRBJ2-7; D might be TRBD2 (6 bases). This CDR3 comprises 14 residues. Germline CDR1 ENHRY, CDR2 SYGVKD. V was trimmed by 5 bases and J by 3 bases, leaving 14 bases between them. The CDR3 loop is CAISPEGLSYEQYV. The CDR3 nucleotides read TGTGCCATCAGTCCCGAGGGACTGAGCTACGAGCAGTACGTC.

CDR3: CASSLDLQGRIDYGYTF. For the CDR3, the DNA is TGTGCCAGCAGTCTGGATTTACAGGGGCGGATTGACTATGGCTACACCTTC. The chain uses TRBV7-4 and TRBJ1-2; 7 bases align to TRBD1. Losses at the gene ends were 6 bases for V and 3 bases for J; bases not matched to a gene: 16. Germline V gives CDR1 SGHVT, CDR2 SQSDAQ. This CDR3 region has 17 residues.

CDR3 protein: CAWSGGGGRYEQYF. CDR3 DNA: TGTGCCTGGAGTGGTGGGGGAGGAAGATACGAGCAGTACTTC. The chain carries TRBV30 and TRBJ2-7; D is perhaps TRBD2 (6 bases). The CDR3 extends over 14 amino acids. V was pared by 1 base and J by 4 bases, with 14 bases between. Germline V gene lookup returns CDR1 GTSNPN and CDR2 SVGIG (reference sequence).